This entry lists 12 T cell receptor beta chains sequenced from one sample in a study of blood T cell repertoires in COVID-19. Method: immunoSEQ multiplex PCR; TCRdb's copy keeps in-frame clones and lacks some. The repertoire has more than 200,000 clones, about nine tenths of them found once; the top ten carry 4% to 4.5%. The source material was peripheral blood. All receptors derive from a man in his forties or fifties with acute or convalescent COVID-19.

This clone was recorded once. The V gene is TRBV3-1 (or the pseudogene TRBV3-2), the J gene TRBJ1-1, with D possibly matching TRBD1 (5 bases). The CDR3 covers 13 residues. Trimming cost V 5 bases and J 2 bases, with 9 bases left between them. CDR1 is LGHDT and CDR2 is YNNKEL in the germline V gene (reference sequence). Here the CDR3 reads CASSSGPNTEAFF. The CDR3 DNA reads as TGTGCCAGCAGCTCAGGGCCTAACACTGAAGCTTTCTTT.

The rearrangement joins TRBV11-3 to TRBJ2-2; D is uncertain. V dropped 1 base and J dropped 1 base, with 4 bases sitting between them. Germline V gene data show CDR1 as SGHNT and CDR2 as YENEEA. There are 14 residues in the CDR3. This CDR3 is CASSLVWNTGELFF. CDR3 DNA: TGTGCCAGCAGCTTAGTCTGGAACACCGGGGAGCTGTTTTTT.

The chain joins TRBV5-1 to TRBJ2-2; D possibly corresponds to TRBD1 (5 bases). Trimming took 2 bases from V and 4 from J, leaving 18 bases between them. Per the germline V gene, CDR1 is SGHRS and CDR2 is YFSETQ. This CDR3 contains 17 residues. CDR3 sequence (DNA): TGCGCCAGCAGCTTCCAAGGTAGGGGCCGAAGCACCGGGGAGCTGTTTTTT. Translation: CASSFQGRGRSTGELFF.

This clone has just a few counts. The gene calls are TRBV10-3 and TRBJ1-4, with D unclear. The V end lost 11 bases, the J end lost 0 bases, and 13 bases lay between the germline ends. This CDR3 is 14 amino acids long. CDR1 ENHRY and CDR2 SYGVKD come from the germline V gene. CDR3 DNA sequence: TGTGCCTCGAGGAAAGATGCAACTAATGAAAAACTGTTTTTT. Its translation: CASRKDATNEKLFF.

The chain combines TRBV3-1 (or the pseudogene TRBV3-2) with TRBJ1-1; D not resolved. The CDR3 sequence is 15 residues long. Per germline, CDR1 LGHDT and CDR2 YNNKEL (reference sequence). The ends were cut back, 4 bases at V and 2 bases at J, with 14 bases in the middle. CDR3 sequence reads: CASSPRVGGNTEAFF. The CDR3 coding sequence is TGTGCCAGCAGCCCCCGGGTCGGAGGAAACACTGAAGCTTTCTTT.

The V call is TRBV5-6, the J call TRBJ2-1; weak D call: TRBD2 (6 bases). Between the trimmed V and J ends, which lost 6 bases and 6 bases, there was a span of 19 bases. The CDR3 spans 15 residues. Germline V gives CDR1 SGHDT, CDR2 YYEEEE. CDR3 sequence reads: CASTGVDSTPNEQFF. In nucleotides, the CDR3 is TGTGCCAGCACGGGGGTGGACTCTACCCCCAATGAGCAGTTCTTC.

The chain carries TRBV6-5 and TRBJ2-1; 9 nucleotides line up with TRBD1. Germline CDR1 reads MNHEY; CDR2 reads SVGAGI. Trimming removed 6 bases from V and 8 bases from J; junction bases left unmatched: 11. The CDR3 runs to 15 residues. The CDR3 nucleotides are TGTGCCAGCAGGCAGGGACAGGGAGGTTTGGATGAGCAGTTCTTC. Amino acids: CASRQGQGGLDEQFF.

The V gene is TRBV7-9, the J gene TRBJ2-3; 7 bases fit TRBD2. The CDR3 runs to 12 residues. V trimming: 4 bases; J trimming: 6 bases; junction bases outside the gene matches: 1. CDR1 SEHNR and CDR2 FQNEAQ come from the germline V gene (reference sequence). The CDR3 region is CASSSGGDTQYF. In DNA, the CDR3 is TGTGCCAGCAGCTCCGGGGGGGATACGCAGTATTTT.

The chain has TRBV5-8 and TRBJ1-4, with D possibly being TRBD1 (5 bases). The germline V and J ends were trimmed by 6 bases and 3 bases, with 15 bases remaining between them. In germline, CDR1 is SGHTS, CDR2 YDEGEE. The CDR3 is made up of 15 amino acids. DNA of the CDR3: TGTGCCAGCACCTTTACCGGACATTCTAATGAAAAACTGTTTTTT. It is translated as CASTFTGHSNEKLFF.

The chain employs TRBV5-1 and TRBJ1-1; possible D gene TRBD1, 6 bases. The CDR3 length is 15 residues. V lost 4 bases, J lost 0 bases, and 13 bases lay in between. Germline lookup yields CDR1 SGHRS and CDR2 YFSETQ. The CDR3 DNA is TGCGCCAGCAGCATACCGACAGGTATGAACACTGAAGCTTTCTTT. It codes for CASSIPTGMNTEAFF.

This chain joins TRBV6-1 and TRBJ2-7, with TRBD1 as a possible D gene (6 bases). Germline values: CDR1 MNHNS, CDR2 SASEGT. The CDR3 extends over 14 amino acids. V was pared by 3 bases and J by 2 bases, with 11 bases between. The CDR3 region is CASSDPTGAYEQYF. CDR3 nucleotides: TGTGCCAGCAGTGACCCGACAGGAGCCTACGAGCAGTACTTC.

This clone has only a few counts. The chain combines TRBV15 with TRBJ1-4; D is unresolved. CDR3 size: 14 residues. Germline values: CDR1 LNHNV, CDR2 YYDKDF (reference sequence). The V gene lost 0 bases and the J gene lost 7 bases, with 9 bases spanning the gap. For the CDR3, the DNA is TGTGCCACCAGCAGAGAGAAGTTAGCTGAAAAACTGTTTTTT. Encoded protein: CATSREKLAEKLFF.